This TCR beta chain was sequenced during a study of vaccination and CD4 T cells after COVID-19. Study as a whole: At a median approximately 72 days (range 14 to 241) after dose two, post-vaccine samples were obtained. Stimuli were overlapping spike peptide pools of SARS-CoV-2 and three common cold coronaviruses (HCoV-NL63, HCoV-OC43, HCoV-229E). Study outcomes and limitations: Only post-vaccination samples contained a median approximately 90% of the reactive clones in convalescent patients.

The CDR3 loop spans 16 amino acids. CDR1 DFQATT and CDR2 SNEGSKA come from the germline V gene (reference sequence). V was clipped by 5 bases and J by 0 bases; unmatched bases: 4. Noted treatment: approximately nine-day PBMC culture with coronavirus spike peptide pools or control peptides (ViraFEST assay). The Oncomine TCR Beta short-read assay was applied to DNA of cultured CD4+ T cells. The authors extracted genomic DNA from cultured CD4+ T cells. TCRdb processed the PCR reads anew with MiXCR; each CDR3 protein has one entry. Of 25,000 to 30,000 distinct CDR3 sequences in the sample, around 50% were seen once. Turning to this clonotype: What it binds is unknown.

The chain recombines TRBV20-1 with TRBJ2-2, with 12 bases fitting TRBD2. This receptor was identified in a human donor who received a COVID-19 vaccine. This specimen consisted of CD4+ T cells from blood, cultured in vitro, obtained before SARS-CoV-2 vaccination. The CDR3 bases are TGCAGTGCTTTGAGGACTAGCGGGGCGAACACCGGGGAGCTGTTTTTT. Translation gives CSALRTSGANTGELFF.